Shown below are 25 T cell receptor beta chains from a single sample sequenced in a study of PD-1 blockade in classical Hodgkin lymphoma. With no exception, relapse followed autologous stem cell transplantation in all patients, and brentuximab vedotin exposure varied. Assay: immunoSEQ multiplex PCR; the TCRdb copy retains only in-frame clones and omits some. The table records 90,000 to 95,000 clones, approximately 92% of them present only once. This specimen consisted of peripheral blood mononuclear cells (PBMCs), obtained before the second cycle of nivolumab. The receptors shown here come from a human donor with classical Hodgkin lymphoma.

This clone was found once. The chain employs TRBV5-8 and TRBJ1-2; D may be TRBD1 (5 bases). Germline CDR1 SGHTS, CDR2 YDEGEE. The CDR3 length is 14 residues. Trimming cost V 0 bases and J 4 bases, with 10 bases left between them. In nucleotides, the CDR3 is TGTGCCAGCAGCTTGGTGGGACCATCCTATGGCTACACCTTC. This gives the protein CASSLVGPSYGYTF. Full variable domain (rest looked up from reference TRBV5-8 and TRBJ1-2): EAGVTQSPTHLIKTRGQQATLRCSPISGHTSVYWYQQALGLGLQFLLWYDEGEERNRGNFPPRFSGRQFPNYSSELNVNALELEDSALYLCASSLVGPSYGYTFGSGTRLTVV.

This chain uses TRBV23-1 with TRBJ2-7; no firm D call. TRBV23-1 belongs to the ORF category, with a function that is uncertain. Between the trimmed V and J ends, which lost 2 bases and 0 bases, there was a span of 5 bases. The CDR3 sequence is 13 residues long. CDR3: CASSQDSSYEQYF. The CDR3 nucleotides read TGCGCCAGCAGTCAAGATAGCTCCTACGAGCAGTACTTC.

The gene calls are TRBV6-5 and TRBJ1-6; D not certain. The CDR3 length is 14 residues. V lost 2 bases to trimming and J lost 4 bases, with 6 bases between them. CDR1 is MNHEY and CDR2 is SVGAGI in the germline V gene. CDR3: CASSYGGYNSPLHF. The CDR3 nucleotides are TGTGCCAGCAGTTACGGTGGATATAATTCACCCCTCCACTTT.

The V call is TRBV27, the J call TRBJ2-2, with D possibly matching TRBD1 (6 bases). V gave up 6 bases and J gave up 7 bases, with 15 bases separating them. From germline, CDR1 is MNHEY and CDR2 SMNVEV (reference sequence). The CDR3 is 14 residues long. CDR3: CASRQQGSGGELFF. The CDR3 nucleotides are TGTGCCAGCAGACAACAGGGTAGTGGCGGGGAGCTGTTTTTT.

The V call is TRBV7-8, the J call TRBJ2-7; D call uncertain. Trimming cost V 0 bases and J 3 bases, with 15 bases left between them. Germline CDR1 is SGHVS and CDR2 is FQNEAQ. The length of the CDR3 is 16 residues. The CDR3 sequence is CASSLAVPPELYEQYF. The CDR3 bases are TGTGCCAGCAGCTTAGCCGTTCCCCCGGAACTCTACGAGCAGTACTTC.

The J gene is TRBJ2-7, the V gene TRBV6-6; 7 bases match TRBD1. Germline CDR1 MNHNY, CDR2 SVGAGI (reference sequence). CDR3 length equals 14 residues. The V gene end was trimmed by 8 bases and the J gene end by 3 bases; junction bases not matched to a gene: 10. CDR3 in DNA: TGTGCCAGCTCACTAGGGGGCGAGGGCTACGAGCAGTACTTC. Encoded protein: CASSLGGEGYEQYF.

Remarks on this clone: The same CDR3 is also encoded by other DNA sequences in this sample. The chain carries TRBV7-3 and TRBJ2-7; tentative D call: TRBD2 (7 bases). Germline assignment: CDR1 SGHTA and CDR2 FQGTGA. Trimming left V 5 bases short and J 5 bases short, with 13 bases between. The CDR3 covers 13 residues. The CDR3 sequence is CASSPRGGHEQYF. In DNA form, the CDR3 reads TGTGCCAGCAGCCCCCGCGGGGGCCACGAGCAGTACTTC.

The chain links TRBV21-1 to TRBJ1-5. TRBV21-1 is termed a pseudogene. The CDR3 sequence is 15 residues long. The CDR3 DNA is TGTGCCAGCAGCAAAGTGGGGGGGGAGAACCAGCCCCAGCATTTT. As protein: CASSKVGGENQPQHF.

This clone has a single count. The gene calls are TRBV6-5 and TRBJ2-2; the D is unclear. Germline values: CDR1 MNHEY, CDR2 SVGAGI. CDR3 length: 13 amino acids. Trimming stripped 2 bases from V and 5 bases from J, with 6 bases between. The CDR3 coding sequence is TGTGCCAGCAGTTACACGGAAACCGGGGAGCTGTTTTTT. Protein product: CASSYTETGELFF.

This clone has just one count. The gene calls are TRBV2 and TRBJ2-7; TRBD1 matches at 9 bases. The J segment lost 2 bases and the V segment lost 7 bases, leaving 3 bases of the junction unmatched. CDR1 and CDR2 (germline): SNHLY, FYNNEI. The CDR3 has 13 residues. CDR3 sequence (DNA): TGTGCCAGCAAACGGACAGGGGCCTACGAGCAGTACTTC. As protein: CASKRTGAYEQYF.

A few counts support this clone. This sequence joins TRBV28 and TRBJ1-6, with TRBD1 as a possible D gene (6 bases). V dropped 6 bases and J dropped 10 bases, with 13 bases sitting between them. The CDR3 is 13 amino acids. The germline gives CDR1 MDHEN, CDR2 SYDVKM. The CDR3 DNA is TGTGCCAGCAGGGCCGCAGGGGCCTCACCCCTCCACTTT. Protein: CASRAAGASPLHF.

This clone was seen a handful of times. The gene calls are TRBV19 and TRBJ2-1; TRBD2 agrees at 7 bases. In germline, CDR1 is LNHDA, CDR2 SQIVND (reference sequence). Losses at the gene ends were 1 base for V and 4 bases for J; bases not matched to a gene: 4. There are 15 residues in the CDR3. CDR3 in amino acids: CASSIVQRGYNEQFF. The CDR3 DNA reads TGTGCCAGTAGTATAGTCCAGCGGGGATACAATGAGCAGTTCTTC.

CDR3 bases: TGTGCCAGCAGTGACAAGTCTGGGGATGGCACAGATACGCAGTATTTT. Its protein is CASSDKSGDGTDTQYF. V is TRBV6-4 and J is TRBJ2-3; D ambiguous. This CDR3 is built from 16 residues. Trimming pared 2 bases from V and 1 base from J, leaving 13 bases between. CDR1 is MRHNA, CDR2 SNTAGT, per germline.

V and J are TRBV5-1 and TRBJ2-1, with D unclear. With 4 bases removed from V and 8 bases from J, the gap between germline ends came to 7 bases. The germline V gene encodes CDR1 SGHRS and CDR2 YFSETQ. This CDR3 contains 11 residues. CDR3 bases: TGCGCCAGCAGCGATGGGGATGAGCAGTTCTTC. The encoded protein is CASSDGDEQFF.

The chain recombines TRBV28 with TRBJ2-3; 8 bases are a match to TRBD2. In germline, CDR1 is MDHEN, CDR2 SYDVKM. The CDR3 contains 15 residues. V dropped 7 bases and J dropped 4; count of bases not matched to a gene: 10. The CDR3 protein is CASKQRELKSDTQYF. CDR3 in DNA: TGTGCCAGCAAACAGCGGGAGCTAAAGTCAGATACGCAGTATTTT.

The chain uses TRBV6-6 and TRBJ1-5; 7 bases match TRBD1. Per the germline V gene, CDR1 is MNHNY and CDR2 is SVGAGI (reference sequence). The CDR3 consists of 14 residues. V trimming: 2 bases; J trimming: 6 bases; junction bases outside the gene matches: 4. CDR3: CASSYRQGGQPQHF. DNA for the CDR3: TGTGCCAGCAGTTACAGACAGGGAGGTCAGCCCCAGCATTTT.

The chain joins TRBV7-2 to TRBJ2-3, with TRBD2 matching over 11 bases. This CDR3 spans 19 amino acids. Per germline, CDR1 SGHTA and CDR2 FQGNSA. V dropped 1 base and J dropped 5; count of bases not matched to a gene: 14. This chain's CDR3 is CASSLGGSGRAHQRDTQYF. The CDR3 DNA is TGTGCCAGCAGCTTAGGGGGTAGCGGGAGGGCCCATCAAAGAGATACGCAGTATTTT.

The chain employs TRBV30 and TRBJ2-2; no firm D call. Trimming took off 2 bases at V and 5 bases at J, with 6 bases between the two ends. Germline CDR1 reads GTSNPN; CDR2 reads SVGIG (reference sequence). The CDR3 has 12 amino acids. CDR3 residues: CAWSSVTGELFF. DNA for the CDR3: TGTGCCTGGAGTAGCGTAACCGGGGAGCTGTTTTTT. The complete variable domain, with remaining parts taken from reference TRBV30 and TRBJ2-2, reads SQTIHQWPATLVQPVGSPLSLECTVEGTSNPNLYWYRQAAGRGLQLLFYSVGIGQISSEVPQNLSASRPQDRQFILSSKKLLLSDSGFYLCAWSSVTGELFFGEGSRLTVL.

V usage is TRBV29-1 and J usage is TRBJ2-3, with 10 positions matching TRBD2. The CDR3 covers 12 residues. Germline lookup yields CDR1 SQVTM and CDR2 ANQGSEA. V lost 8 bases to trimming and J lost 3 bases; unmatched junction nucleotides: 2. CDR3 protein: CSLAGDTDTQYF. CDR3 coding DNA: TGCAGCCTAGCGGGAGATACAGATACGCAGTATTTT.

This clone occurred once. The CDR3 reads CASSTDTEAFF. The CDR3 DNA sequence: TGTGCCAGCAGCACGGACACTGAAGCTTTCTTT. This chain uses TRBV7-6 with TRBJ1-1; D gene uncertain. Looked up from germline, CDR1 is SGHVS and CDR2 is FNYEAQ. The CDR3 extends over 11 amino acids. The ends were cut back, 5 bases at V and 3 bases at J, with 4 bases in the middle.

The chain links TRBV28 to TRBJ2-5, with 9 nucleotides matching TRBD2. Trimming cost V 3 bases and J 6 bases; bases outside gene matches: 8. Looked up from germline, CDR1 is MDHEN and CDR2 is SYDVKM. The CDR3 totals 15 residues. CDR3 coding DNA: TGTGCCAGCAGTTTCTCAGGCGGGAGGGGAAAGACCCAGTACTTC. Amino acids: CASSFSGGRGKTQYF.

The rearrangement joins TRBV6-5 to TRBJ2-1; TRBD1 is a possible D gene (5 bases). The germline gives CDR1 MNHEY, CDR2 SVGAGI. The CDR3 is made up of 15 amino acids. Trimming stripped 6 bases from V and 2 bases from J, with 14 bases between. CDR3 DNA: TGTGCCAGCAGGCTCGTAGACAGCCCCTACAATGAGCAGTTCTTC. It codes for CASRLVDSPYNEQFF.

The rearrangement links TRBV6-1 to TRBJ1-4; D unresolved. Germline assignment: CDR1 MNHNS and CDR2 SASEGT. V lost 5 bases and J lost 12, with 22 bases in between. CDR3 length: 15 amino acids. As DNA, the CDR3 is TGTGCCAGCAGTCGCCAAAACAGTGCCTCCGGGGAACTGTTTTTT. It translates to CASSRQNSASGELFF.

The V call is TRBV7-2, the J call TRBJ2-2; D may be TRBD1 (6 bases). V was clipped by 5 bases and J by 4 bases, with 23 bases between them. CDR3 length equals 18 residues. Germline values: CDR1 SGHTA, CDR2 FQGNSA. CDR3 amino acids: CASSRLSGVQGSTGELFF. The CDR3 DNA reads as TGTGCCAGCAGCCGACTTAGTGGGGTGCAGGGGAGCACCGGGGAGCTGTTTTTT.

The chain carries TRBV5-1 and TRBJ2-3; 9 bases fit TRBD2. The germline V gene encodes CDR1 SGHRS and CDR2 YFSETQ. V lost 0 bases and J lost 1; bases outside the gene matches: 9. The CDR3 covers 18 residues. CDR3 sequence reads: CASSLVLAGASGTDTQYF. The DNA for the CDR3 is TGCGCCAGCAGCTTGGTTTTAGCGGGGGCGTCGGGCACAGATACGCAGTATTTT. The full variable domain, its missing parts supplied by reference TRBV5-1 and TRBJ2-3, is KAGVTQTPRYLIKTRGQQVTLSCSPISGHRSVSWYQQTPGQGLQFLFEYFSETQRNKGNFPGRFSGRQFSNSRSEMNVSTLELGDSALYLCASSLVLAGASGTDTQYFGPGTRLTVL.